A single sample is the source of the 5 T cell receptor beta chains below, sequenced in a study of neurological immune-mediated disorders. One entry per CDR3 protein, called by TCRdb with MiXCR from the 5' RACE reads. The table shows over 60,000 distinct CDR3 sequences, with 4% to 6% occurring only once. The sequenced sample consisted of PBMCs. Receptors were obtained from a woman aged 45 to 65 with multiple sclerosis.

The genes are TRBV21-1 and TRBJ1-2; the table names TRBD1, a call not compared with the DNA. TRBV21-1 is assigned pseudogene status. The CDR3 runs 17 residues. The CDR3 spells CASSKANSGQNNYGYTF. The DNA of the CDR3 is TGTGCCAGCAGCAAAGCTAATTCGGGACAAAACAACTATGGCTACACCTTC.

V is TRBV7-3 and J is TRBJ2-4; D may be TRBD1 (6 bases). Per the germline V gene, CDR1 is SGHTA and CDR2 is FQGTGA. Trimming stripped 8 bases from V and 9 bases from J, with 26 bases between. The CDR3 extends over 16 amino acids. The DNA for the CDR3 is TGTGCCAGCTGCGGCTGGCAGGGGTGGCTCATTGGCATTCAGTACTTC. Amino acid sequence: CASCGWQGWLIGIQYF.

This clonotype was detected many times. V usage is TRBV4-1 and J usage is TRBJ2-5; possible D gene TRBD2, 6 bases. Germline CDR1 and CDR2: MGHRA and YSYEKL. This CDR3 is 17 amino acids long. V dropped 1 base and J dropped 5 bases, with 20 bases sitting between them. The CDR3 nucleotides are TGCGCCAGCAGCCAAGGAATTCGGGGGACGGCGGGCGAGACCCAGTACTTC. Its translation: CASSQGIRGTAGETQYF.

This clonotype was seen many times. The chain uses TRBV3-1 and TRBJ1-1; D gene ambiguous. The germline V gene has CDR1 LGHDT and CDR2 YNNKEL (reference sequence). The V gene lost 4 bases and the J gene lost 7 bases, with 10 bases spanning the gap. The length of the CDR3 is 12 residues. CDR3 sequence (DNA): TGTGCCAGCAGCCTCGGGCACCTTGAAGCTTTCTTT. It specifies CASSLGHLEAFF.

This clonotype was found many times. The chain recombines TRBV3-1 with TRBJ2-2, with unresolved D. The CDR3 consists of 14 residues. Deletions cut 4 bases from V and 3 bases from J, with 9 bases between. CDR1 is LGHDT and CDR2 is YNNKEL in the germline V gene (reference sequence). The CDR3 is CASSRRRDTGELFF. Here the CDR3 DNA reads TGTGCCAGCAGCCGCCGACGGGACACCGGGGAGCTGTTTTTT. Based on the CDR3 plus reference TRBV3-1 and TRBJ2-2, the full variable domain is DTAVSQTPKYLVTQMGNDKSIKCEQNLGHDTMYWYKQDSKKFLKIMFSYNNKELIINETVPNRFSPKSPDKAHLNLHINSLELGDSAVYFCASSRRRDTGELFFGEGSRLTVL.